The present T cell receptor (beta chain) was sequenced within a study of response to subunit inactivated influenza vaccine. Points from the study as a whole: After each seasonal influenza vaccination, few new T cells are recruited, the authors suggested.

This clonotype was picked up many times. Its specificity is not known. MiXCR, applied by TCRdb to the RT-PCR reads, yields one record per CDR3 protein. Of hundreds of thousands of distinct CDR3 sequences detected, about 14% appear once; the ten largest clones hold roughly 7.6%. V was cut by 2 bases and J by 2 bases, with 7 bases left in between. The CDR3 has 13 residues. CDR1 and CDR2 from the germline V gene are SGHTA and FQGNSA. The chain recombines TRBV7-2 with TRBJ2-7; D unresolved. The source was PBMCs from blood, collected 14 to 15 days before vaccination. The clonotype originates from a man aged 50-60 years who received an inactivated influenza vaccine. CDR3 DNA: TGTGCCAGCAGCTTATCGAGTCCCTACGAGCAGTACTTC. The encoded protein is CASSLSSPYEQYF.